Following are 13 T cell receptor beta chains from one sample sequenced in a study of blood T cell repertoires in COVID-19. The table came from immunoSEQ multiplex PCR; TCRdb's copy has only in-frame clones and leaves some out. The top ten hold about 13% of the sample, which has 200,000 or so clones, 65% to 90% seen once. Sequencing used peripheral blood. The receptors stem from a human donor in a cohort sampled during active COVID-19.

V usage is TRBV19 and J usage is TRBJ2-5, with 12 bases matching TRBD2. The CDR3 runs 18 residues. The trim removed 5 bases at V and 4 bases at J, leaving 14 bases unmatched. The germline CDR1 and CDR2 sequences are LNHDA and SQIVND (reference sequence). In nucleotides, the CDR3 is TGTGCCAGTAGTCCTAATGATGTCCCGGGACTAGCGGGAGAGACCCAGTACTTC. It codes for CASSPNDVPGLAGETQYF.

This chain joins TRBV11-2 and TRBJ2-7; 7 positions agree with TRBD1. From germline, CDR1 is SGHAT and CDR2 FQNNGV. This CDR3 has 15 amino acids. The trim removed 1 base at V and 6 bases at J, leaving 9 bases unmatched. The CDR3 is CASSLGHRGFGEQYF. DNA of the CDR3: TGTGCCAGCAGCTTAGGGCACAGGGGATTCGGCGAGCAGTACTTC.

The V call is TRBV6-5, the J call TRBJ2-7; TRBD1 matches at 7 bases. This CDR3 is 13 amino acids long. Germline V gene sequence: CDR1 MNHEY, CDR2 SVGAGI. V gave up 6 bases and J gave up 4 bases; unmatched junction bases: 6. The CDR3 spells CASSVTGAYEQYF. The CDR3 nucleotides read TGTGCCAGCAGCGTCACAGGGGCGTACGAGCAGTACTTC.

The chain has TRBV2 and TRBJ1-3; D might be TRBD1 (6 bases). The germline gives CDR1 SNHLY, CDR2 FYNNEI. CDR3 length: 16 residues. V was clipped by 4 bases and J by 0 bases, with 13 bases between them. CDR3 loop: CASSVGTPSSGNTIYF. In DNA form, the CDR3 reads TGTGCCAGCAGTGTGGGGACACCAAGCTCTGGAAACACCATATATTTT.

This chain links TRBV4-1 with TRBJ2-1, with TRBD1 matching over 8 bases. CDR1 is MGHRA, CDR2 YSYEKL, per germline. V lost 3 bases, J lost 12 bases, and 4 bases stayed unmatched. This CDR3 spans 12 amino acids. In DNA, the CDR3 is TGCGCCAGCAGCCAGGCCGGGACAGGGCAGTTCTTC. Protein sequence: CASSQAGTGQFF.

This chain connects TRBV24-1 to TRBJ2-3; perhaps TRBD1 as D (6 bases). V gave up 5 bases and J gave up 10 bases, with 12 bases separating them. The CDR3 sequence is 12 residues long. Germline V gives CDR1 KGHDR, CDR2 SFDVKD. CDR3 nucleotides: TGTGCCACCAGTGCTTGGACAGACCCGCAGTATTTT. Protein sequence: CATSAWTDPQYF.

The DNA for the CDR3 is TGTGCCAGCAGCGCCGATGGCAGGAGGGAGACCCAGTACTTC. The encoded protein is CASSADGRRETQYF. The chain has TRBV7-9 and TRBJ2-5; D possibly corresponds to TRBD2 (5 bases). Germline V gives CDR1 SEHNR, CDR2 FQNEAQ (reference sequence). The V gene lost 5 bases and the J gene lost 5 bases, with 15 bases spanning the gap. This CDR3 contains 14 residues.

This sequence joins TRBV27 and TRBJ2-1, with D perhaps matching TRBD2 (6 bases). Trimming removed 4 bases from V and 9 bases from J, with 31 bases in between. Germline loops: CDR1 MNHEY, CDR2 SMNVEV (reference sequence). The length of the CDR3 is 19 residues. This CDR3 is CASSSARSPGGRQIAEQFF. In DNA form, the CDR3 reads TGTGCCAGCAGTTCGGCCCGTTCTCCTGGGGGGAGACAGATTGCTGAGCAGTTCTTC.

The CDR3 DNA sequence: TGTGCCAGCACCCCGACAGGGAATCGCGGTGCAAGGGAGCAGTACTTC. Its translation: CASTPTGNRGAREQYF. V is TRBV9 and J is TRBJ2-7, with TRBD1 identical over 7 bases. Germline V lookup: CDR1 SGDLS, CDR2 YYNGEE. This CDR3 spans 16 amino acids. Trimming at V came to 6 bases and at J to 7 bases, leaving 19 bases not matched to a gene.

This clone was recorded once. The gene calls are TRBV12-3 or TRBV12-4 and TRBJ1-2; D remains unclear. Between the trimmed V and J ends, which lost 3 bases and 8 bases, there was a span of 10 bases. This CDR3 has 12 residues. CDR3 DNA: TGTGCCAGCAGTTTGCGGTGGAGGGGCTACACCTTC. Amino acid sequence: CASSLRWRGYTF.

Only one count was recorded for this clone. The gene calls are TRBV10-3 and TRBJ2-1, with D possibly TRBD1 on 6 matching bases. Germline V lookup: CDR1 ENHRY, CDR2 SYGVKD. Trimming stripped 2 bases from V and 6 bases from J, with 11 bases between. CDR3 size: 14 residues. The CDR3 sequence: CAISEQGLGNEQFF. The CDR3 DNA reads as TGTGCCATCAGTGAGCAGGGGCTGGGCAATGAGCAGTTCTTC.

The J gene is TRBJ2-7, the V gene TRBV5-1, with D possibly being TRBD1 (5 bases). The CDR3 spans 13 residues. The V gene lost 2 bases and the J gene lost 3 bases, with 9 bases spanning the gap. Germline V CDR1 and CDR2: SGHRS, YFSETQ. The CDR3 DNA reads as TGCGCCAGCAGCTTACCTGACAGCTACGAGCAGTACTTC. The encoded protein is CASSLPDSYEQYF.

DNA of the CDR3: TGTGCCAGCAGCTTAGCGCTCCCGGGGATAGAGACCCAGTACTTC. This codes for CASSLALPGIETQYF. V and J are TRBV7-2 and TRBJ2-5; the D gene is possibly TRBD2 (5 bases). Per the germline V gene, CDR1 is SGHTA and CDR2 is FQGNSA. Trimming shortened V by 0 bases and J by 4 bases, and 12 bases separated the two germline ends. The CDR3 spans 15 residues.